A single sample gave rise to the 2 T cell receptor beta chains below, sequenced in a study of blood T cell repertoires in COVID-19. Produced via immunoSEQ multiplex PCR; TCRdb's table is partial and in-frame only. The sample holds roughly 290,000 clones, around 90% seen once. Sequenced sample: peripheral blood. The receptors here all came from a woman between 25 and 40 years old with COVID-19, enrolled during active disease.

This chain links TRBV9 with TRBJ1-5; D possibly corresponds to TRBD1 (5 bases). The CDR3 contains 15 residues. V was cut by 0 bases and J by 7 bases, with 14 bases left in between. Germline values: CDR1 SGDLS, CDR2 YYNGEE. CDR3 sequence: CASSVGWAGYQPQHF. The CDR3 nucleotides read TGTGCCAGCAGCGTAGGATGGGCAGGGTACCAGCCCCAGCATTTT.

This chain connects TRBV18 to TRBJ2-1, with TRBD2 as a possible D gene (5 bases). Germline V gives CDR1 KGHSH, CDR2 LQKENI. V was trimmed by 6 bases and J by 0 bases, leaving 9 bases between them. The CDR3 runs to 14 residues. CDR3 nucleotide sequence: TGTGCCAGCTCCCCGGGGAGCTCCTACAATGAGCAGTTCTTC. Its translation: CASSPGSSYNEQFF.